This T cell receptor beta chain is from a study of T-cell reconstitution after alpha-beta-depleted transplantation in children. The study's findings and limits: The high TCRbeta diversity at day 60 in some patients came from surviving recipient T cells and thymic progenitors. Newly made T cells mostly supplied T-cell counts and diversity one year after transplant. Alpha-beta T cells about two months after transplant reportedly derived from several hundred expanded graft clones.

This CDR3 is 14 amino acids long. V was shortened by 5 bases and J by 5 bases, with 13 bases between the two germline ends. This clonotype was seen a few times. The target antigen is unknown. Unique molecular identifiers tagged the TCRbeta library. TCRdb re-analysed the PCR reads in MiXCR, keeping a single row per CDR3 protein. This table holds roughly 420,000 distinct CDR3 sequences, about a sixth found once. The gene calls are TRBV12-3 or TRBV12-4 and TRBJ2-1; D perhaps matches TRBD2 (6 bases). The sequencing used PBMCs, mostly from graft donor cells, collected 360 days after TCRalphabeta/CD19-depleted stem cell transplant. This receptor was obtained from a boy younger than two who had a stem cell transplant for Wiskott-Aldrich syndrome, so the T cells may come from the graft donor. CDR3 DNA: TGTGCCAGCAGTCCGCGGGGATCAGACAATGAGCAGTTCTTC. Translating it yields CASSPRGSDNEQFF.